These 21 T cell receptor beta chains were sequenced from one sample in a study of T cells in Graves' hyperthyroidism and ophthalmopathy. Amplified TCR beta CDR3 regions came from RNA transcripts. First-round RT-PCR of the TCR CDR3 relied on the HTBI primer set. MiXCR, run by TCRdb on the multiplex PCR reads, gives a single entry per CDR3 protein. Here the sample spans under 350,000 distinct CDR3 sequences, 15% to 20% being singletons. What was sequenced was blood. These TCRs come from a woman aged 55-70 years with Graves' ophthalmopathy.

The rearrangement joins TRBV14 to TRBJ2-1, with TRBD2 matching over 9 bases. The CDR3 has 14 amino acids. V gave up 2 bases and J gave up 10 bases; unmatched junction bases: 6. Per germline, CDR1 SGHDN and CDR2 FVKESK. The CDR3 is CASSQNLGLAEQFF. In DNA, the CDR3 is TGTGCCAGCAGCCAAAACCTCGGACTAGCGGAGCAGTTCTTC.

This clonotype was detected only a few times. The genes are TRBV7-3 and TRBJ1-5, with D unclear. CDR1 and CDR2 (germline): SGHTA, FQGTGA. V was trimmed by 5 bases and J by 9 bases, leaving 8 bases between them. The CDR3 is made up of 11 amino acids. The CDR3 protein is CASSPARPQHF. CDR3 bases: TGTGCCAGCAGCCCCGCGAGGCCCCAGCATTTT.

This rearrangement joins TRBV12-3 or TRBV12-4 to TRBJ1-3; D uncertain. There are 18 residues in the CDR3. V gave up 1 base and J gave up 0 bases, with 16 bases separating them. In DNA, the CDR3 is TGTGCCAGCAGTTTAGGTCGATACAGACTGAGCTCTGGAAACACCATATATTTT. It encodes CASSLGRYRLSSGNTIYF.

This sequence joins TRBV7-3 and TRBJ2-2; D remains unclear. V lost 4 bases and J lost 8, with 8 bases in between. CDR1 is SGHTA and CDR2 is FQGTGA in the germline V gene. This CDR3 comprises 12 residues. The CDR3 nucleotides are TGTGCCAGCAGCTCCGCAGCGGGGGAGCTGTTTTTT. Translated: CASSSAAGELFF.

This clonotype came up a few times. V gene TRBV7-2 combines with J gene TRBJ1-5; D call uncertain. The CDR3 spans 17 residues. Between the trimmed V and J ends, which lost 1 base and 0 bases, there was a span of 13 bases. Germline V gene data show CDR1 as SGHTA and CDR2 as FQGNSA. CDR3 in DNA: TGTGCCAGCAGCTTAGGGCTGACGAGATATAGCAATCAGCCCCAGCATTTT. Residues: CASSLGLTRYSNQPQHF.

Many counts were recorded for this clonotype. The J gene is TRBJ2-7, the V gene TRBV28, with D perhaps matching TRBD2 (6 bases). Germline CDR1 MDHEN, CDR2 SYDVKM. This CDR3 has 14 residues. Trimming stripped 5 bases from V and 3 bases from J, with 14 bases between. CDR3 in DNA: TGTGCCAGCAGTACCGGACGGGAGCTCTACGAGCAGTACTTC. It translates to CASSTGRELYEQYF. The whole variable domain, remainder taken from reference TRBV28 and TRBJ2-7, is DVKVTQSSRYLVKRTGEKVFLECVQDMDHENMFWYRQDPGLGLRLIYFSYDVKMKEKGDIPEGYSVSREKKERFSLILESASTNQTSMYLCASSTGRELYEQYFGPGTRLTVT.

This clonotype was counted at least ten times. V usage is TRBV20-1 and J usage is TRBJ2-7, with D perhaps matching TRBD2 (5 bases). Germline V gene lookup returns CDR1 DFQATT and CDR2 SNEGSKA (reference sequence). Trimming removed 0 bases at V and 0 bases at J, with 15 bases between. The CDR3 consists of 16 residues. The CDR3 region is CSARDEGGPSSYEQYF. The DNA of the CDR3 is TGCAGTGCTAGAGATGAGGGTGGCCCGAGCTCCTACGAGCAGTACTTC.

With regard to this clonotype: This may come from a read error, since a much larger clone is one base off. The rearrangement uses TRBV20-1 and TRBJ2-3; 8 bases are shared with TRBD1. Germline lookup yields CDR1 DFQATT and CDR2 SNEGSKA (reference sequence). The CDR3 consists of 14 residues. CDR3 region: CSAIGGQGADTRYF. CDR3 coding DNA: TGCAGTGCCATAGGGGGGCAGGGGGCAGATACGCGGTATTTT.

V gene TRBV24-1 combines with J gene TRBJ2-1; D is ambiguous. The J call may be faulty, since TRBJ2-7 better matches the DNA end. Germline assignment: CDR1 KGHDR and CDR2 SFDVKD. The length of the CDR3 is 15 residues. CDR3: CATSDLETPYNEQYF. CDR3 sequence (DNA): TGTGCCACCAGTGATTTGGAGACACCCTACAATGAGCAGTACTTC.

This clonotype occurred many times. The V call is TRBV2, the J call TRBJ2-7; D possibly corresponds to TRBD2 (6 bases). The CDR3 sequence is 15 residues long. Germline V gene lookup returns CDR1 SNHLY and CDR2 FYNNEI. Deletions cut 0 bases from V and 3 bases from J, with 12 bases between. DNA of the CDR3: TGTGCCAGCAGTGAAGCTAGCGGCTTTCTCTACGAGCAGTACTTC. Translated: CASSEASGFLYEQYF. The entire variable domain, with the rest obtained from reference TRBV2 and TRBJ2-7, is as follows: EPEVTQTPSHQVTQMGQEVILRCVPISNHLYFYWYRQILGQKVEFLVSFYNNEISEKSEIFDDQFSVERPDGSNFTLKIRSTKLEDSAMYFCASSEASGFLYEQYFGPGTRLTVT.

The chain joins TRBV14 to TRBJ2-1, with TRBD2 matching 10 bases. Germline V gene lookup returns CDR1 SGHDN and CDR2 FVKESK. V dropped 0 bases and J dropped 1; count of bases not matched to a gene: 12. This CDR3 has 20 residues. Written as DNA, the CDR3 is TGTGCCAGCAGCCAAGAGGGGGGCCTAGCGGGAGTGTGGTCCTACAATGAGCAGTTCTTC. Protein sequence: CASSQEGGLAGVWSYNEQFF. Filled out from reference TRBV14 and TRBJ2-1, the complete variable domain reads EAGVTQFPSHSVIEKGQTVTLRCDPISGHDNLYWYRRVMGKEIKFLLHFVKESKQDESGMPNNRFLAERTGGTYSTLKVQPAELEDSGVYFCASSQEGGLAGVWSYNEQFFGPGTRLTVL.

The rearrangement joins TRBV20-1 to TRBJ2-3; 10 nucleotides match TRBD2. This CDR3 spans 15 amino acids. Trimming cost V 2 bases and J 6 bases; bases outside gene matches: 8. Germline V gene lookup returns CDR1 DFQATT and CDR2 SNEGSKA (reference sequence). The CDR3 coding sequence is TGCAGTGCTAGACGGTGGCTAGCGGGAGCGGATACGCAGTATTTT. This sequence encodes CSARRWLAGADTQYF.

The rearrangement joins TRBV2 to TRBJ1-4; D is unclear. Trimming left V 9 bases short and J 5 bases short, with 16 bases between. This CDR3 is 14 amino acids long. CDR1 and CDR2 (germline): SNHLY, FYNNEI. The CDR3 is CASTTKKSNEKLFF. The CDR3 DNA sequence: TGTGCCAGTACGACGAAGAAATCCAATGAAAAACTGTTTTTT. Filled out from reference TRBV2 and TRBJ1-4, the complete variable domain reads EPEVTQTPSHQVTQMGQEVILRCVPISNHLYFYWYRQILGQKVEFLVSFYNNEISEKSEIFDDQFSVERPDGSNFTLKIRSTKLEDSAMYFCASTTKKSNEKLFFGSGTQLSVL.

This clonotype was found many times. The V gene is TRBV12-3 or TRBV12-4, the J gene TRBJ2-3; TRBD2 matches at 8 bases. V dropped 6 bases and J dropped 2; count of bases not matched to a gene: 4. The CDR3 is made up of 14 amino acids. CDR3 protein: CASSAGGFTDTQYF. CDR3 in DNA: TGTGCCAGCAGCGCGGGAGGATTCACAGATACGCAGTATTTT.

This clonotype was observed a handful of times. The chain combines TRBV4-2 with TRBJ2-1; tentatively, D is TRBD1 (6 bases). The CDR3 spans 18 residues. Germline V lookup: CDR1 LGHNA, CDR2 YNFKEQ. The V end lost 4 bases, the J end lost 3 bases, and 22 bases lay between the germline ends. The CDR3 is CASSRKGQGSWFYNEQFF. The CDR3 DNA reads TGTGCCAGCAGCCGAAAGGGGCAGGGGAGTTGGTTCTACAATGAGCAGTTCTTC.

This clonotype came up a few times. The rearrangement links TRBV6-2 or TRBV6-3 to TRBJ1-1; no clear D gene. This CDR3 is built from 12 residues. V was shortened by 5 bases and J by 3 bases, with 7 bases between the two germline ends. CDR1 MNHEY and CDR2 SVGEGT come from the germline V gene. Here the CDR3 DNA reads TGTGCCAGCAGTCGAACGTACACTGAAGCTTTCTTT. Translation gives CASSRTYTEAFF.

This clonotype was detected a few times. This chain links TRBV15 with TRBJ2-1; D call uncertain. Trimming stripped 7 bases from V and 0 bases from J, with 13 bases between. Per the germline V gene, CDR1 is LNHNV and CDR2 is YYDKDF (reference sequence). The CDR3 has 15 amino acids. This CDR3 reads CATTSGPSSYNEQFF. The DNA of the CDR3 is TGTGCCACCACCTCCGGACCTAGCTCCTACAATGAGCAGTTCTTC.

This clonotype was observed a handful of times. The rearrangement links TRBV6-5 to TRBJ2-3; D is undetermined. V was shortened by 2 bases and J by 2 bases, with 8 bases between the two germline ends. CDR1 and CDR2 (germline): MNHEY, SVGAGI. This CDR3 has 14 residues. CDR3 DNA: TGTGCCAGCAGTTACGGGCACCCCACAGATACGCAGTATTTT. Its protein is CASSYGHPTDTQYF.

V is TRBV7-2 and J is TRBJ2-7; a possible D gene is TRBD2 (6 bases). V shed 6 bases and J shed 5 bases, with 17 bases lying between them. Germline V lookup: CDR1 SGHTA, CDR2 FQGNSA. CDR3 size: 14 residues. CDR3 coding DNA: TGTGCCAGCAGGTTCCTGGCGGGAAGCGACGAGCAGTACTTC. The encoded protein is CASRFLAGSDEQYF.

The J gene is TRBJ1-2, the V gene TRBV25-1, with 7 bases matching TRBD1. V shed 4 bases and J 4 bases; nucleotides not matched to a gene: 9. The V gene's germline CDR1 is MGHDK and CDR2 SYGVNS. The CDR3 is made up of 15 amino acids. CDR3 bases: TGTGCCAGCAGTGCTCTCGGGGACAGTGTCTATGGCTACACCTTC. Its translation: CASSALGDSVYGYTF.

This clonotype was observed many times. The chain employs TRBV13 and TRBJ2-3; unclear D gene. The CDR3 runs 15 residues. V was shortened by 5 bases and J by 5 bases, with 17 bases between the two germline ends. Germline-derived CDR1 and CDR2 are PRHDT and FYEKMQ (reference sequence). For the CDR3, the DNA is TGTGCCAGCAGCCCGCCCCCCTCGACTGGAGATACGCAGTATTTT. Encoded protein: CASSPPPSTGDTQYF.